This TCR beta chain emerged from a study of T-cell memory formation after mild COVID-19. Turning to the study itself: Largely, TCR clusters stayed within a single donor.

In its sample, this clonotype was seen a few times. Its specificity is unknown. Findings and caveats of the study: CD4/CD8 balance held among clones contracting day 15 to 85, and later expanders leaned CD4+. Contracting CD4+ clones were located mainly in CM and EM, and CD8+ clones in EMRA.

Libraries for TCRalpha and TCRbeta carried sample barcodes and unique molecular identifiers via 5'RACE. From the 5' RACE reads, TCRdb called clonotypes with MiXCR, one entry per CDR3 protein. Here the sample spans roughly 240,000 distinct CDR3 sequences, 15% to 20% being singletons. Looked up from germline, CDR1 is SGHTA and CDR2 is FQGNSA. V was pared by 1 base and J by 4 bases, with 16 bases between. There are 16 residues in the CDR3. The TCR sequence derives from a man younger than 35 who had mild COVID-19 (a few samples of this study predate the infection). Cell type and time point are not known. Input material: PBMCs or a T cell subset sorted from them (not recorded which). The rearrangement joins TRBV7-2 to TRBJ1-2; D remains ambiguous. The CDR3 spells CASSLVWQSDRYGYTF. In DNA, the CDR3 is TGTGCCAGCAGCTTAGTGTGGCAGAGTGACCGCTATGGCTACACCTTC.